This T cell receptor beta chain is drawn from a study of blood T cell repertoires in COVID-19. Clones were sequenced by immunoSEQ multiplex PCR, and TCRdb holds only the in-frame ones, with some missing. Found here are about 250,000 clones, around 88% of them singletons; the top ten hold 8.8%. Deletions cut 3 bases from V and 0 bases from J, with 7 bases between. Looked up from germline, CDR1 is LGHDT and CDR2 is YNNKEL (reference sequence). This CDR3 contains 14 residues. The study recruited people aged roughly 18 to 100 years across around 24 US areas. Source material: PBMCs or T cells enriched from blood (not recorded which). The origin of this receptor is a man aged 40-49 years who had recovered from COVID-19. The chain joins TRBV3-1 (or the pseudogene TRBV3-2) to TRBJ2-3, with D unclear. Here the CDR3 reads CASSQSVSTDTQYF. CDR3 DNA: TGTGCCAGCAGCCAGAGCGTGAGCACAGATACGCAGTATTTT.